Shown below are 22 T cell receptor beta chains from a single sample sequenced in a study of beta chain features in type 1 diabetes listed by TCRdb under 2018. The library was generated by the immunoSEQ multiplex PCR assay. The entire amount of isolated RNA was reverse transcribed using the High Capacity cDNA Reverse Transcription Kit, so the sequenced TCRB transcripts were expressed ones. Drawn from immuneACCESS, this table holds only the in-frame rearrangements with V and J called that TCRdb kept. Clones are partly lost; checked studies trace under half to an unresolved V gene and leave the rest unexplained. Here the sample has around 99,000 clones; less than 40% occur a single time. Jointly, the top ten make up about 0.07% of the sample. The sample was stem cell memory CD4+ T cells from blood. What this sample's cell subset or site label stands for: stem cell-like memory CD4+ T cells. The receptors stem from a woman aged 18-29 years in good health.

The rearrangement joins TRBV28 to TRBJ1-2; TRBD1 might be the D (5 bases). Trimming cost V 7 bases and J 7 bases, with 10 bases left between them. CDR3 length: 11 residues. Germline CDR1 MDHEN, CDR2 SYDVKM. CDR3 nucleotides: TGTGCCAGCACGGGGGTGGGTGGCTACACCTTC. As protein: CASTGVGGYTF.

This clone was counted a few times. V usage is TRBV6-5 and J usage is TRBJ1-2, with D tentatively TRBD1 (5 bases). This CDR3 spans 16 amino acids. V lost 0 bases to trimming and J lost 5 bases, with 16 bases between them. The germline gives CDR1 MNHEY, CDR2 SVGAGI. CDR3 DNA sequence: TGTGCCAGCAGTTACTCGACCAGGGCTATGGCATATGGCTACACCTTC. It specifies CASSYSTRAMAYGYTF.

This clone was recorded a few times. CDR3 protein: CASSFGTSPTPYEQYF. CDR3 bases: TGTGCCAGCAGTTTTGGGACTAGCCCTACACCCTACGAGCAGTACTTC. V and J are TRBV25-1 and TRBJ2-7; 9 nucleotides agree with TRBD2. Germline CDR1 is MGHDK and CDR2 is SYGVNS. This CDR3 spans 16 amino acids. Losses at the gene ends were 5 bases for V and 2 bases for J; bases not matched to a gene: 10.

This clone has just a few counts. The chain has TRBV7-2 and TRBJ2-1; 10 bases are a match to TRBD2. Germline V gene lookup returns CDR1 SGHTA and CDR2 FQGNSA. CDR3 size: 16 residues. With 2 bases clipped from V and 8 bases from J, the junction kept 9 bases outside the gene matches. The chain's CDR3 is CASSLRSSGSNDEQFF. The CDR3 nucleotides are TGTGCCAGCAGCTTAAGGTCTAGCGGGAGTAACGATGAGCAGTTCTTC.

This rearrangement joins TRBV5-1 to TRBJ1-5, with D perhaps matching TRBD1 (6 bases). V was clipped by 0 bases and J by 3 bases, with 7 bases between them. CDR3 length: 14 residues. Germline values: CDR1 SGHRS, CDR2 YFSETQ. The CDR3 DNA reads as TGCGCCAGCAGCTTGGGACAGGACAATCAGCCCCAGCATTTT. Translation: CASSLGQDNQPQHF.

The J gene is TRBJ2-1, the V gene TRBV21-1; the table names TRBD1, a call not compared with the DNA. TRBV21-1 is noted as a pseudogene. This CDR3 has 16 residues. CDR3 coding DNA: TGTGCCAGCGGGCCAATGGATTTTTCAGCCTACAATGAGCAGTTCTTC. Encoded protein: CASGPMDFSAYNEQFF.

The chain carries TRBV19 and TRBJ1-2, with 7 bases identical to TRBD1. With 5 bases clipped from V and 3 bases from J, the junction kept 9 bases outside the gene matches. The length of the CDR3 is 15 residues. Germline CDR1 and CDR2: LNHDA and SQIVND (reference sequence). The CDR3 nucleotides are TGTGCCAGTAGTTCCCGGGGACAGAGGCACTATGGCTACACCTTC. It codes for CASSSRGQRHYGYTF.

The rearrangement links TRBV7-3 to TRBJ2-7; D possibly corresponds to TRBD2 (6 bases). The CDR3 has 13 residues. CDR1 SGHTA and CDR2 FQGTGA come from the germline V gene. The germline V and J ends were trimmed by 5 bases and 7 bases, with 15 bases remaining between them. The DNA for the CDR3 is TGTGCCAGCAGCCTAGAGTGGGGAGGTGAGCAGTACTTC. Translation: CASSLEWGGEQYF.

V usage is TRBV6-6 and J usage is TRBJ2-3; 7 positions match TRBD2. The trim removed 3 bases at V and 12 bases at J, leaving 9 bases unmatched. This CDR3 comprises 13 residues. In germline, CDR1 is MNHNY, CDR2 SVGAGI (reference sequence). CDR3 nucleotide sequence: TGTGCCAGCAGTTATTCCCTCGGGACTACACAGTATTTT. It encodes CASSYSLGTTQYF.

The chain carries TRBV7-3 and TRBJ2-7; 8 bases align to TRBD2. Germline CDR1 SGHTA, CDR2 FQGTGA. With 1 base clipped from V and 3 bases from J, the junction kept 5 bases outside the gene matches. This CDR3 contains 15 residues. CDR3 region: CASSLSGGRYYEQYF. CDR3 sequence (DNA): TGTGCCAGCAGCTTAAGCGGCGGGAGGTACTACGAGCAGTACTTC.

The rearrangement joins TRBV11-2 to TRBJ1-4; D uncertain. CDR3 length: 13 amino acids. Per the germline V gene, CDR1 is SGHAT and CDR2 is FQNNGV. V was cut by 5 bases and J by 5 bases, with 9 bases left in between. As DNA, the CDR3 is TGTGCCAGCAGCCCCTTTTTGAATGAAAAACTGTTTTTT. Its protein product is CASSPFLNEKLFF.

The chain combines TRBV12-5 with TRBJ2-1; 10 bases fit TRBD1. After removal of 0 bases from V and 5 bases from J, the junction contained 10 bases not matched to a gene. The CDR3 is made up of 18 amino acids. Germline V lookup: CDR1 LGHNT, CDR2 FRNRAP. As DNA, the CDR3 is TGTGCTAGTGGTTTGGTGACAGGGGGCCAACTACGAGACAATGAGCAGTTCTTC. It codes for CASGLVTGGQLRDNEQFF.

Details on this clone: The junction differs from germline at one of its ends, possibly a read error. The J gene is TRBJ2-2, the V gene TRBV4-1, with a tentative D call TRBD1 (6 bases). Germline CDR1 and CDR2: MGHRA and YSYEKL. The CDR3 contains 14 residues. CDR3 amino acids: CASSQQGYTGELFF. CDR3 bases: TGCGCCAGCAGCCAGCAGGGGTACACAGGGGAGCTGTTTTTT.

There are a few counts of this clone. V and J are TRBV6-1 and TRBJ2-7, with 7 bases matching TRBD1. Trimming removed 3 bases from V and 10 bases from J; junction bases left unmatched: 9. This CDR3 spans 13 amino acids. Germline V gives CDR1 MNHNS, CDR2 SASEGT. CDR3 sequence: CASSDSGTAHQYF. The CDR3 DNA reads TGTGCCAGCAGTGACTCCGGGACAGCTCACCAGTACTTC.

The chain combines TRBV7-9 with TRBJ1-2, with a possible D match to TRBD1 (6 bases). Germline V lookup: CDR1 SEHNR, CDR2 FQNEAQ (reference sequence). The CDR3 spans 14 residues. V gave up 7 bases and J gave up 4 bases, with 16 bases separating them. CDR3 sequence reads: CASTPEGDVYGYTF. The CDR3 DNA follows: TGTGCCAGCACTCCCGAGGGGGATGTCTATGGCTACACCTTC.

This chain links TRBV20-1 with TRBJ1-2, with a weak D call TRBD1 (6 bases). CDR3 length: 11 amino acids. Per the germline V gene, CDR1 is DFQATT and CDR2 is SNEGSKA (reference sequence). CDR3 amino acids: CSRGQGYGYTF. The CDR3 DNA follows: TGCAGCAGGGGTCAGGGGTATGGCTACACCTTC.

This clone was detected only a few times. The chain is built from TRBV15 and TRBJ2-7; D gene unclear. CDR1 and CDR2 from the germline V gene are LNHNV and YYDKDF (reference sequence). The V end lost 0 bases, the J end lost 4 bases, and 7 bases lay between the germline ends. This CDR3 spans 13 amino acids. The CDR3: CATSRDLLYEQYF. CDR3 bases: TGTGCCACCAGCAGAGATCTCTTGTACGAGCAGTACTTC.

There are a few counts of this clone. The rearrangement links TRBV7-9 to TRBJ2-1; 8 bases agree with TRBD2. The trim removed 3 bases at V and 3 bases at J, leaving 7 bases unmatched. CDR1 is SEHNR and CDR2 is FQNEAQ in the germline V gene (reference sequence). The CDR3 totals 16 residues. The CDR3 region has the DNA TGTGCCAGCAGCTTCCGGGGCGGGAGGCGCTACAATGAGCAGTTCTTC. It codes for CASSFRGGRRYNEQFF.

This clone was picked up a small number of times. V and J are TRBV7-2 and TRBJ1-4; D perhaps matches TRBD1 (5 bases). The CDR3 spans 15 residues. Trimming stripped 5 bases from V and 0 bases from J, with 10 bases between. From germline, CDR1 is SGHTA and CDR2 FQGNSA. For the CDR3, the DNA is TGTGCCAGCAGCAAGGGAGGGGCAACTAATGAAAAACTGTTTTTT. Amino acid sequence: CASSKGGATNEKLFF.

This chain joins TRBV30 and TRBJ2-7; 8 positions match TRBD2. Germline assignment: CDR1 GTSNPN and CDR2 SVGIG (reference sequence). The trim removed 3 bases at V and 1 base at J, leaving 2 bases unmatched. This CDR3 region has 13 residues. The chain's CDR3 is CAWRREASYEQYF. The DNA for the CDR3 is TGTGCCTGGAGGCGGGAGGCATCCTACGAGCAGTACTTC.

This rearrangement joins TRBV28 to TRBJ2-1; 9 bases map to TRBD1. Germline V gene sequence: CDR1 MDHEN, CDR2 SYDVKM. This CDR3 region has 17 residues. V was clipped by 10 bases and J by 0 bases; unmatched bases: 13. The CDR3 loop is CATWDRAGRGSYNEQFF. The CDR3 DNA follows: TGTGCCACCTGGGACAGGGCCGGCAGAGGCTCCTACAATGAGCAGTTCTTC.

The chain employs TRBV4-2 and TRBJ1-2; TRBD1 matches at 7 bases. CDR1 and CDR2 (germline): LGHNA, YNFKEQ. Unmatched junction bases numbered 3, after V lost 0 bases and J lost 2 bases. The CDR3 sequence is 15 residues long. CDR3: CASSQEDRPNYGYTF. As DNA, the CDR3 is TGTGCCAGCAGCCAAGAGGACAGGCCGAACTATGGCTACACCTTC.